This entry describes one T cell receptor (beta chain). This CDR3 is 14 amino acids long. TCRdb reprocessed the 5' RACE reads and keeps a single row for each CDR3 protein, giving no DNA. The listing records 300,000 to 400,000 distinct CDR3 sequences. The data stem from a study of monozygotic twins with inflammatory bowel disease. The TCR comes from a human donor with ulcerative colitis or Crohn's disease, or a healthy co-twin of an affected twin (not recorded which). The V gene is TRBV12-3 or TRBV12-4, the J gene TRBJ1-2; TCRdb selects TRBD1, and the lack of DNA leaves this call unchecked. Material for sequencing was blood. CDR3: CASSFGQTNYGYTF.